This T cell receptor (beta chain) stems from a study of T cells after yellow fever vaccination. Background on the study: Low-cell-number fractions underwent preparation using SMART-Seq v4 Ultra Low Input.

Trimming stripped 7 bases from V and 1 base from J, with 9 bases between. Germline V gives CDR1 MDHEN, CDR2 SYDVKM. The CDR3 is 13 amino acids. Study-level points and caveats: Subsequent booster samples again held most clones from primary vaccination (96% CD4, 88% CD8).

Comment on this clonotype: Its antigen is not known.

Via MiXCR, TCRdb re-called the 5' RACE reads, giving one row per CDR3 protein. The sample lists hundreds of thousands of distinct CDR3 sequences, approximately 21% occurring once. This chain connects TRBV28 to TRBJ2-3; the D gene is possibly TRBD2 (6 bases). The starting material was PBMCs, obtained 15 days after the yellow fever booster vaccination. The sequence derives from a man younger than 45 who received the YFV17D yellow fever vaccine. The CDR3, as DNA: TGTGCCAGCAAAAAGCGGGGCACAGATACGCAGTATTTT. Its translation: CASKKRGTDTQYF.